The 13 T cell receptor beta chains given below trace back to one sample, sequenced in a study of blood T cell repertoires in COVID-19. Profiling relied on immunoSEQ multiplex PCR, and the TCRdb table lists in-frame clones only, not all of them. Seen here are about 170,000 clones, 88% observed once, and the top ten hold roughly 1.9%. Material for sequencing was peripheral blood. The receptors here all came from a man aged 45-60 years who had recovered from COVID-19.

The chain employs TRBV2 and TRBJ2-1; 12 nucleotides match TRBD2. CDR1 is SNHLY, CDR2 FYNNEI, per germline. The CDR3 contains 17 residues. The trim removed 6 bases at V and 4 bases at J, leaving 10 bases unmatched. In DNA, the CDR3 is TGTGCCAGCAGAGAGTATCTAGCGGGAGGGTTATACAATGAGCAGTTCTTC. This translates into CASREYLAGGLYNEQFF.

This rearrangement joins TRBV19 to TRBJ1-5; TRBD1 matches at 7 bases. V shed 5 bases and J 7 bases; nucleotides not matched to a gene: 8. Germline loops: CDR1 LNHDA, CDR2 SQIVND (reference sequence). The CDR3 loop spans 14 amino acids. The CDR3 DNA sequence: TGTGCCAGTAGTGCACAGGGGACCAGGCAGCCCCAGCATTTT. Translating it yields CASSAQGTRQPQHF.

In DNA form, the CDR3 reads TGTGCCAGCAGCCCGGCTATAGCGGGGGGGCCGAGAGAGACCCAGTACTTC. Amino acids: CASSPAIAGGPRETQYF. This rearrangement joins TRBV7-7 to TRBJ2-5, with TRBD2 matching 11 bases. The CDR3 contains 17 residues. From germline, CDR1 is SSHAT and CDR2 FNYEAQ (reference sequence). Trimming at V came to 5 bases and at J to 4 bases, leaving 12 bases not matched to a gene. The entire variable domain, with the rest obtained from reference TRBV7-7 and TRBJ2-5, is as follows: GAGVSQSPRYKVTKRGQDVTLRCDPISSHATLYWYQQALGQGPEFLTYFNYEAQPDKSGLPSDRFSAERPEGSISTLTIQRTEQRDSAMYRCASSPAIAGGPRETQYFGPGTRLLVL.

This clone was seen more than once but under ten times. The chain carries TRBV5-1 and TRBJ1-1, with D possibly TRBD1 on 5 matching bases. Per germline, CDR1 SGHRS and CDR2 YFSETQ. V was pared by 0 bases and J by 3 bases, with 15 bases between. The CDR3 extends over 16 amino acids. The CDR3 here is CASSLALRGTDTEAFF. The CDR3 DNA sequence: TGCGCCAGCAGCTTGGCCCTACGGGGGACCGACACTGAAGCTTTCTTT.

This chain uses TRBV9 with TRBJ2-7; weak D call: TRBD1 (6 bases). The CDR3 extends over 14 amino acids. V shed 8 bases and J shed 6 bases, with 21 bases lying between them. Germline values: CDR1 SGDLS, CDR2 YYNGEE. CDR3 in amino acids: CASGGDRIRGEQYF. In nucleotides, the CDR3 is TGTGCCAGTGGGGGCGACCGTATCAGGGGCGAGCAGTACTTC.

The chain has TRBV24-1 and TRBJ1-5, with a tentative D call TRBD1 (5 bases). The CDR3 contains 14 residues. Trimming took off 7 bases at V and 7 bases at J, with 16 bases between the two ends. The V gene's germline CDR1 is KGHDR and CDR2 SFDVKD. The chain's CDR3 is CATRGWGEGQPQHF. The CDR3 nucleotides are TGTGCCACCAGGGGATGGGGGGAGGGACAGCCCCAGCATTTT.

The CDR3 here is CASSQRGRQGYTF. CDR3 sequence (DNA): TGTGCCAGTAGTCAGAGGGGGCGGCAAGGCTACACCTTC. The chain recombines TRBV19 with TRBJ1-2; TRBD1 aligns across 7 bases. The CDR3 has 13 residues. The ends lost 5 bases at V and 8 bases at J; junction bases unmatched: 8. From germline, CDR1 is LNHDA and CDR2 SQIVND (reference sequence).

This clone was detected a few times. The chain couples TRBV6-6 to TRBJ2-7; possible D gene TRBD1, 6 bases. Deletions cut 10 bases from V and 2 bases from J, with 12 bases between. The germline V gene has CDR1 MNHNY and CDR2 SVGAGI (reference sequence). The CDR3 is 12 residues long. The CDR3 loop reads CATSGTPYEQYF. The CDR3 nucleotides read TGTGCCACCTCCGGGACACCCTACGAGCAGTACTTC.

V is TRBV7-2 and J is TRBJ2-5; 7 nucleotides line up with TRBD1. V was clipped by 3 bases and J by 4 bases; unmatched bases: 14. CDR3 length: 17 residues. In germline, CDR1 is SGHTA, CDR2 FQGNSA. In DNA form, the CDR3 reads TGTGCCAGCAGCTTTAAGTACAGGGGTAGGGTTGGAGAGACCCAGTACTTC. Translation: CASSFKYRGRVGETQYF.

The chain is built from TRBV19 and TRBJ1-5; 7 nucleotides line up with TRBD1. V lost 6 bases and J lost 7; bases outside the gene matches: 9. The germline V gene has CDR1 LNHDA and CDR2 SQIVND (reference sequence). This CDR3 has 14 residues. CDR3 DNA sequence: TGTGCCAGTAGCACGACAGGGATTAGACAGCCCCAGCATTTT. Protein product: CASSTTGIRQPQHF.

The chain carries TRBV7-2 and TRBJ2-7; D is perhaps TRBD2 (7 bases). V was trimmed by 1 base and J by 2 bases, leaving 12 bases between them. The CDR3 runs 15 residues. From germline, CDR1 is SGHTA and CDR2 FQGNSA. CDR3 DNA: TGTGCCAGCAGCTTAGGAGGGGGGGGAGCCTACGAGCAGTACTTC. Translation gives CASSLGGGGAYEQYF.

The chain links TRBV3-1 (or the pseudogene TRBV3-2) to TRBJ2-5; 9 nucleotides match TRBD1. CDR1 and CDR2 from the germline V gene are LGHDT and YNNKEL (reference sequence). The CDR3 runs 15 residues. J was trimmed by 5 bases and V by 3 bases; bases with no gene match: 7. CDR3 nucleotides: TGTGCCAGCAGCCACGTGGGACAGGGTATGGAGACCCAGTACTTC. It encodes CASSHVGQGMETQYF.

V and J are TRBV6-2 or TRBV6-3 and TRBJ2-2; 8 bases line up with TRBD1. The germline CDR1 and CDR2 sequences are MNHEY and SVGEGT. This CDR3 comprises 15 residues. With V trimmed by 5 bases and J by 5 bases, 7 bases remained unmatched. The CDR3 DNA reads TGTGCCAGCAGTCCCCGACAGGGGTGGACCGGGGAGCTGTTTTTT. It specifies CASSPRQGWTGELFF.